This T cell receptor (beta chain) was documented in a study of cytomegalovirus exposure and HLA in healthy donors. Notes on the study in general: There were 160 or so TCR beta chains listed as cytomegalovirus-associated.

Remarks on this clone: Its specificity is unknown.

The V end lost 3 bases, the J end lost 3 bases, and 9 bases lay between the germline ends. The germline CDR1 and CDR2 sequences are SEHNR and FQNEAQ (reference sequence). CDR3 length: 14 residues. Both 60 Vbeta primers and 13 Jbeta primers went into the PCR. Assay used: immunoSEQ multiplex PCR; TCRdb lists only in-frame clones, some missing. The data show some 150,000 clones, about two thirds seen once. Nominally healthy donors provided the samples, though records likely missed some immune exposures. Sequencing used PBMCs. This clonotype originated in a woman aged 25 to 39 in good health and CMV-seronegative. The V gene is TRBV7-9, the J gene TRBJ1-3, with D maybe TRBD1 (6 bases). CDR3 in amino acids: CASSFGGLGNTIYF. CDR3 in DNA: TGTGCCAGCAGCTTCGGGGGGCTTGGAAACACCATATATTTT. Full variable domain (missing parts from reference TRBV7-9 and TRBJ1-3): DTGVSQNPRHKITKRGQNVTFRCDPISEHNRLYWYRQTLGQGPEFLTYFQNEAQLEKSRLLSDRFSAERPKGSFSTLEIQRTEQGDSAMYLCASSFGGLGNTIYFGEGSWLTVV.